This entry is about one T cell receptor (beta chain). Its specific antigen is unknown. A read error may produce the germline difference seen at one junction end. Participants in the prospective study were aged about 18 to 95 years, lived in about two dozen United States geographic areas, and enrolled through a virtual design. To assign participants to cohorts, the prospective study relied on clinical history that participants themselves reported in a screening survey and a study questionnaire. Mobile phlebotomists in the prospective study collected whole blood, serum and a nasopharyngeal or oropharyngeal swab from every participant. Participants in the prospective study had the option to provide additional blood draws and questionnaires over a 2-month period. Before DNA extraction, prospective study blood samples were shipped either frozen or at room temperature. This sample was included in a study of blood T cell repertoires in COVID-19 (dated by TCRdb to 2018 to 2021). For the wider study: The collaborator samples originated in the United States, Italy and Spain and spanned the acute and convalescent phases of COVID-19. The material from the prospective study consisted of cDNA or gDNA derived from T cells, B-cell-depleted T cells, or PBMCs. Deeply sampled blood TCRbeta repertoires from subjects exposed to, actively infected with, or recovered from COVID-19 were included in the dataset. A freely available public database, intended as a resource for researchers studying the immune response to SARS-CoV-2, is where the repertoires were released. Samples came from the ongoing ImmuneRACE study (first 160 participants) plus 1,254 subjects from 6 global collaborators. Nearly every sample came with metadata listing a de-identified subject ID, COVID-19 status, age in years and sex. Where available, HLA class I and class II types were obtained from metadata supplied by the sample provider rather than from assay-based typing.

What the study reported, not specific to this receptor: The quantity of clinical and demographic metadata differed by source and by participant and was supplied without curation.

TCRbeta CDR3 regions were amplified from genomic DNA by means of the immunoSEQ Assay, a bias-controlled multiplex PCR. The authors processed their data as follows. The number of nucleated cells in each sample was estimated from the amplification of reference gene primers within the assay. To quantify the absolute abundance of each unique TCRbeta CDR3 rearrangement, sequence reads were collapsed and filtered. For each sample, productive Simpson clonality was calculated as the square root of Simpson's diversity index over productive rearrangements. Entries here come from immuneACCESS through TCRdb and include only in-frame sequences with V and J called. Some clones fail to appear in such tables; in the studies checked, an unresolved V gene covers under half of the shortfall, and the cause of the remainder is unknown. Clone size and the V and J calls come from that table; the DNA yielded D and trimming. For this sample the table gives about 200,000 clones, of which about 84% were detected only once. Around 7% of the sample is held by the ten biggest clonotypes.

The CDR3 holds 13 amino acids from the cysteine to the phenylalanine. Only the CDR3 portion is preserved as DNA: 39 bases, with reading frame beginning at the first base. CDR1 SSHAT and CDR2 FNYEAQ were looked up in the germline V gene (reference sequence). This TCR was recovered from a woman between 40 and 50 years old with acute COVID-19. The sequence joins TRBV7-7 to TRBJ2-7; the D gene is possibly TRBD1, with 5 bases matching. Sequenced material: PBMCs or T cells enriched from blood (not recorded which). The CDR3 region has the sequence CASSLGQNYEQYF. The DNA reads TGTGCTAGCAGCTTGGGGCAGAACTACGAGCAGTACTTC.